The source of this T cell receptor (beta chain) is a study of blood T cell repertoires in COVID-19. Germline V CDR1 and CDR2: MGHRA, YSYEKL. V was shortened by 4 bases and J by 2 bases, with 12 bases between the two germline ends. This CDR3 spans 15 amino acids. Assay: immunoSEQ multiplex PCR; the TCRdb copy retains only in-frame clones and omits some. The data hold a few hundred thousand clones, with 85% to 90% observed a single time. The genes are TRBV4-1 and TRBJ2-1; TRBD2 might be the D (6 bases). Sample: PBMCs or T cells enriched from blood (not recorded which). This sequence was found in a man aged 35 to 55 who had recovered from COVID-19. Written as DNA, the CDR3 is TGCGCCAGCAGCCCTCGCACGGGGGCCTACAATGAGCAGTTCTTC. Protein product: CASSPRTGAYNEQFF.